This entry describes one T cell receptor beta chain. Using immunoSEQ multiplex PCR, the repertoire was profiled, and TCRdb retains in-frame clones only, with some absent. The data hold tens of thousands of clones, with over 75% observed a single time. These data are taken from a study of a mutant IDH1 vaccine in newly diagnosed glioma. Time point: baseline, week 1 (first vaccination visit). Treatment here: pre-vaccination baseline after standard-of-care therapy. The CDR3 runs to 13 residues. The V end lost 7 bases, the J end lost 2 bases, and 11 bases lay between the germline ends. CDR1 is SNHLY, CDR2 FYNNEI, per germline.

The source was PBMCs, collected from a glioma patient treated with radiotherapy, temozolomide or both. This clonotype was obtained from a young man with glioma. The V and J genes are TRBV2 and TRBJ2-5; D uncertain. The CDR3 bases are TGTGCCAGCACTGTTAGCCGTCAAGAGACCCAGTACTTC. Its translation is CASTVSRQETQYF.